A single sample is the source of the 26 T cell receptor beta chains below, sequenced in a study of OX40 agonist ivuxolimab in advanced cancers. Generated by immunoSEQ multiplex PCR, the TCRdb table keeps only in-frame clones and is missing some. Of 75,000 to 100,000 clones in the sample, 86% were seen once. The material was CD4+ or CD8+ T cells sorted from blood, obtained in a trial of the OX40 agonist ivuxolimab. Receptor source: an adult with an advanced solid tumor such as melanoma, head and neck, liver or kidney cancer.

In its sample, this clone was seen once. This rearrangement joins TRBV11-2 to TRBJ2-1; 11 bases are a match to TRBD2. This CDR3 has 17 residues. Germline CDR1 SGHAT, CDR2 FQNNGV. J gave up 2 bases and V 3 bases, and 6 bases lay outside the gene matches. The chain's CDR3 is CASSFSTSGIAYNEQFF. CDR3 in DNA: TGTGCCAGCAGCTTCTCGACTAGCGGGATCGCCTACAATGAGCAGTTCTTC.

This clone was found a few times. The chain combines TRBV27 with TRBJ1-4; 7 bases agree with TRBD1. CDR1 is MNHEY and CDR2 is SMNVEV in the germline V gene (reference sequence). V was pared by 2 bases and J by 13 bases, with 13 bases of the junction left unmatched. The CDR3 contains 15 residues. CDR3 residues: CASSLAGTETSRLFF. The DNA for the CDR3 is TGTGCCAGCAGTTTAGCCGGGACAGAGACCTCCCGACTGTTTTTT.

This clone was detected a few times. V is TRBV18 and J is TRBJ1-2; 10 positions agree with TRBD1. J gave up 3 bases and V 5 bases, and 3 bases lay outside the gene matches. CDR1 and CDR2 from the germline V gene are KGHSH and LQKENI. The CDR3 spans 14 residues. The CDR3 nucleotides read TGTGCCAGCTCAAGGGACAGGGGAGACTATGGCTACACCTTC. It encodes CASSRDRGDYGYTF.

This clone was detected a few times. J is TRBJ1-6 and V is TRBV6-6; D not certain. Germline CDR1 is MNHNY and CDR2 is SVGAGI (reference sequence). There are 14 residues in the CDR3. The germline V and J ends were trimmed by 5 bases and 7 bases, with 12 bases remaining between them. The CDR3 here is CASSPPTENSPLHF. The CDR3 DNA reads as TGTGCCAGCAGTCCACCGACGGAAAATTCACCCCTCCACTTT.

The CDR3 sequence: CASSRDRVGDEQFF. For the CDR3, the DNA is TGTGCCAGCTCCCGGGACAGGGTAGGCGATGAGCAGTTCTTC. The V and J genes are TRBV6-1 and TRBJ2-1; TRBD1 matches 9 bases. The CDR3 runs to 14 residues. After removal of 8 bases from V and 8 bases from J, the junction contained 10 bases not matched to a gene. Per germline, CDR1 MNHNS and CDR2 SASEGT.

The V call is TRBV6-5, the J call TRBJ1-3, with 7 bases aligning to TRBD1. V shed 1 base and J 14 bases; nucleotides not matched to a gene: 8. CDR3 length: 13 residues. Germline CDR1 and CDR2: MNHEY and SVGAGI. CDR3 residues: CASSYFRDSDLYF. The CDR3 DNA follows: TGTGCCAGCAGTTACTTCAGGGACAGCGACCTATATTTT.

V gene TRBV10-3 combines with J gene TRBJ1-1; D gene ambiguous. Germline V gene lookup returns CDR1 ENHRY and CDR2 SYGVKD. CDR3 size: 13 residues. Trimming pared 6 bases from V and 1 base from J, leaving 9 bases between. CDR3 sequence: CAIRTQGNTEAFF. In DNA form, the CDR3 reads TGTGCCATCAGGACTCAAGGGAACACTGAAGCTTTCTTT.

This clone was found once. V is TRBV21-1 and J is TRBJ1-1. TRBV21-1 is shown as a pseudogene. This CDR3 has 16 residues. This chain's CDR3 is CASSNQEARERTEAFF. CDR3 coding DNA: TGTGCCAGCAGCAACCAAGAGGCAAGGGAGAGGACTGAAGCTTTCTTT.

The CDR3 nucleotides read TGTGCCAGCAGACCTACAGGGGTGAACACTGAAGCTTTCTTT. Its translation is CASRPTGVNTEAFF. The gene calls are TRBV6-6 and TRBJ1-1; 7 bases line up with TRBD1. The V gene end was trimmed by 6 bases and the J gene end by 0 bases; junction bases not matched to a gene: 4. Germline V gives CDR1 MNHNY, CDR2 SVGAGI (reference sequence). The CDR3 loop spans 14 amino acids.

This chain joins TRBV23-1 and TRBJ1-2; D gene uncertain. TRBV23-1 carries the ORF label, with uncertain function. CDR3 length equals 14 residues. The germline V and J ends were trimmed by 4 bases and 3 bases, with 12 bases remaining between them. CDR3 region: CASSRQTSDYGYTF. The CDR3 DNA sequence: TGCGCCAGCAGTCGTCAGACGTCGGACTATGGCTACACCTTC.

This chain uses TRBV5-4 with TRBJ1-1; possibly TRBD1 for D (5 bases). V lost 1 base and J 8 bases, leaving 18 bases between the germline ends. The V gene's germline CDR1 is SGHNT and CDR2 YYREEE (reference sequence). There are 15 residues in the CDR3. CDR3 DNA sequence: TGTGCCAGCAGCTTGTGGAACACCGTAGGGACGGAAGCTTTCTTT. This translates into CASSLWNTVGTEAFF. Supplemented by reference TRBV5-4 and TRBJ1-1, the full variable domain reads ETGVTQSPTHLIKTRGQQVTLRCSSQSGHNTVSWYQQALGQGPQFIFQYYREEENGRGNFPPRFSGLQFPNYSSELNVNALELDDSALYLCASSLWNTVGTEAFFGQGTRLTVV.

The chain joins TRBV5-4 to TRBJ1-3, with 7 bases lining up with TRBD1. This CDR3 comprises 13 residues. Per germline, CDR1 SGHNT and CDR2 YYREEE (reference sequence). Trimming took 2 bases from V and 14 from J; bases not matched to a gene: 10. CDR3 protein: CASSFPLDRELYF. The CDR3 DNA is TGTGCCAGCAGCTTCCCCCTCGACAGGGAGTTATATTTT.

The chain links TRBV30 to TRBJ2-1, with 12 bases matching TRBD2. This CDR3 is 13 amino acids long. Germline V gene lookup returns CDR1 GTSNPN and CDR2 SVGIG (reference sequence). J lost 5 bases, V lost 6 bases, and 2 bases had no gene match. The CDR3 reads CACGTSGHNEQFF. CDR3 DNA sequence: TGTGCCTGCGGGACTAGCGGGCACAATGAGCAGTTCTTC. Drawing the rest from reference TRBV30 and TRBJ2-1, the complete variable domain is SQTIHQWPATLVQPVGSPLSLECTVEGTSNPNLYWYRQAAGRGLQLLFYSVGIGQISSEVPQNLSASRPQDRQFILSSKKLLLSDSGFYLCACGTSGHNEQFFGPGTRLTVL.

V is TRBV9 and J is TRBJ2-1; no definite D call. V was shortened by 4 bases and J by 8 bases, with 16 bases between the two germline ends. CDR1 is SGDLS and CDR2 is YYNGEE in the germline V gene. This CDR3 is built from 14 residues. The CDR3 DNA follows: TGTGCCAGCAGCCCCCAGGTTGAGCGACATGAGCAGTTCTTC. Amino acids: CASSPQVERHEQFF.

V usage is TRBV13 and J usage is TRBJ1-2; D not certain. The V gene's germline CDR1 is PRHDT and CDR2 FYEKMQ (reference sequence). This CDR3 spans 14 amino acids. V was pared by 6 bases and J by 0 bases, with 11 bases between. CDR3 coding DNA: TGTGCCAGCAGTCGGCGGACCACTAACTATGGCTACACCTTC. Translated, it gives CASSRRTTNYGYTF.

This chain connects TRBV7-9 to TRBJ2-5; D unresolved. The V and J ends lost 5 bases and 1 base respectively, with 8 bases between them. Germline loops: CDR1 SEHNR, CDR2 FQNEAQ (reference sequence). The CDR3 spans 13 residues. The CDR3 nucleotides are TGTGCCAGCAGCGCTGTGGGCCAAGAGACCCAGTACTTC. Residues: CASSAVGQETQYF.

The chain uses TRBV9 and TRBJ2-2; D call uncertain. CDR1 is SGDLS, CDR2 YYNGEE, per germline. V was shortened by 3 bases and J by 3 bases, with 6 bases between the two germline ends. The CDR3 loop spans 13 amino acids. The CDR3 DNA follows: TGTGCCAGCAGCGATCAGTACACCGGGGAGCTGTTTTTT. This sequence encodes CASSDQYTGELFF.

This chain connects TRBV19 to TRBJ1-3; weak D call: TRBD1 (6 bases). There are 17 residues in the CDR3. The germline V and J ends were trimmed by 3 bases and 2 bases, with 17 bases remaining between them. Germline V lookup: CDR1 LNHDA, CDR2 SQIVND (reference sequence). This CDR3 reads CASSIVLYREAGNTIYF. The CDR3 DNA reads as TGTGCCAGTAGTATTGTGTTATACAGGGAAGCTGGAAACACCATATATTTT.

The chain carries TRBV19 and TRBJ2-6; 10 nucleotides align to TRBD1. CDR3 size: 17 residues. Trimming cost V 5 bases and J 0 bases; bases outside gene matches: 4. The V gene's germline CDR1 is LNHDA and CDR2 SQIVND (reference sequence). The CDR3 region has the DNA TGTGCCAGTAGTTTGGGACAGGGGTCCTCTGGGGCCAACGTCCTGACTTTC. It codes for CASSLGQGSSGANVLTF.

The chain couples TRBV6-5 to TRBJ1-4, with D unclear. CDR3 length: 15 residues. V was cut by 7 bases and J by 3 bases, with 15 bases left in between. Germline V CDR1 and CDR2: MNHEY, SVGAGI. DNA of the CDR3: TGTGCCAGCACCACCTTCGGGGTACCTAATGAAAAACTGTTTTTT. Protein product: CASTTFGVPNEKLFF.

This chain connects TRBV11-3 to TRBJ1-6; possibly TRBD1 for D (6 bases). Germline V CDR1 and CDR2: SGHNT, YENEEA. The V gene lost 5 bases and the J gene lost 7 bases, with 15 bases spanning the gap. The CDR3 has 15 amino acids. CDR3 protein: CASSRPTGRNSPLHF. The CDR3, as DNA: TGTGCCAGCAGCCGCCCGACAGGCCGAAATTCACCCCTCCACTTT. The full variable domain, its missing parts supplied by reference TRBV11-3 and TRBJ1-6, is EAGVVQSPRYKIIEKKQPVAFWCNPISGHNTLYWYLQNLGQGPELLIRYENEEAVDDSQLPKDRFSAERLKGVDSTLKIQPAELGDSAVYLCASSRPTGRNSPLHFGNGTRLTVT.

The genes are TRBV9 and TRBJ2-3, with no clear D. The CDR3 consists of 15 residues. The germline V and J ends were trimmed by 2 bases and 1 base, with 11 bases remaining between them. Germline V gene sequence: CDR1 SGDLS, CDR2 YYNGEE. CDR3 loop: CASSVGMVGTDTQYF. The DNA of the CDR3 is TGTGCCAGCAGCGTCGGAATGGTTGGCACAGATACGCAGTATTTT.

This chain joins TRBV27 and TRBJ2-5; maybe TRBD2 (5 bases). The CDR3 contains 13 residues. V lost 6 bases and J 5 bases, leaving 13 bases between the germline ends. Germline V gives CDR1 MNHEY, CDR2 SMNVEV (reference sequence). Written as DNA, the CDR3 is TGTGCCAGCAGGGAAACTAGTCGGGAGACCCAGTACTTC. It codes for CASRETSRETQYF.

This rearrangement joins TRBV6-1 to TRBJ1-2; D remains ambiguous. V was shortened by 3 bases and J by 4 bases, with 12 bases between the two germline ends. In germline, CDR1 is MNHNS, CDR2 SASEGT. The CDR3 runs 14 residues. The CDR3 sequence: CASSEREGAYGYTF. CDR3 nucleotide sequence: TGTGCCAGCAGTGAGAGGGAAGGAGCCTATGGCTACACCTTC.

The chain links TRBV9 to TRBJ1-1; D gene uncertain. Germline V gene data show CDR1 as SGDLS and CDR2 as YYNGEE. The V end lost 0 bases, the J end lost 1 base, and 10 bases lay between the germline ends. The length of the CDR3 is 15 residues. The CDR3 protein is CASSVVKFSNTEAFF. Here the CDR3 DNA reads TGTGCCAGCAGCGTAGTAAAGTTCTCGAACACTGAAGCTTTCTTT.

The V and J genes are TRBV14 and TRBJ2-7, with D possibly being TRBD1 (5 bases). Germline V lookup: CDR1 SGHDN, CDR2 FVKESK. V shed 0 bases and J shed 2 bases, with 11 bases lying between them. The CDR3 is made up of 15 amino acids. Written as DNA, the CDR3 is TGTGCCAGCAGCCAAGATTACGGCAGGGCCTACGAGCAGTACTTC. It is translated as CASSQDYGRAYEQYF.